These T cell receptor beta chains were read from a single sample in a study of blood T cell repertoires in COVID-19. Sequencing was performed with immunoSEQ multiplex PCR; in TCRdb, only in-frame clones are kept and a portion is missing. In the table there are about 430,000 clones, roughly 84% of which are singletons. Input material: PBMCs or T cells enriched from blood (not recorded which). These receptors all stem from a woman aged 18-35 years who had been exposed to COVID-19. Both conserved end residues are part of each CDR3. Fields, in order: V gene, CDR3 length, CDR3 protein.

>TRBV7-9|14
CASSLGQSNEKLFF
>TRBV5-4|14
CASSLTGKKHEQYF
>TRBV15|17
CATSSKGLADSYNEQFF
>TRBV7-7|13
CASSLGGVAEQFF
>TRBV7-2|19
CASSLDVDSSWGGSYEQYF
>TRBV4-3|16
CASSHLRTSGATEQYF
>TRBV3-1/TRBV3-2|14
CASSPGQNNEKLFF
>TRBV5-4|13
CASSKLTGDGYTF
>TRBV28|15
CASSSSGGNTGELFF
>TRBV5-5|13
CASSRDRANTQYF
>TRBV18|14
CASSRNGQAYEQYF
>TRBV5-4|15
CASSLGDRGGYEQYF
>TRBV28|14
CASSSFGVNQPQHF
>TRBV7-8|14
CASSVYRSGYEQYF
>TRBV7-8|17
CASSLSRDRVYNSPLHF
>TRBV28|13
CASLGTNPNEQFF
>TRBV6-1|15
CASSESGRTYNEQFF
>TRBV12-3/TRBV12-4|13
CASSQGGNSPLHF
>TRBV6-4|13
CASSDSTGGELFF
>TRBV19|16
CASSIDQPDRVRGYTF
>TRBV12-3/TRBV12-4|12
CASTPGGRELFF
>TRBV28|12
CACCRDSSEAFF
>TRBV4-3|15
CASSQDWAGNTEAFF
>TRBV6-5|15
CASSYGTGGGYEQYF
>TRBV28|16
CASSFRLGLAAYEQYF
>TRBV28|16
CASSSWTSGRAYEQYF
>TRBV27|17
CASSLSYARQTTGELFF
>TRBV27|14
CASSLNRGTYEQYF
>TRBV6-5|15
CASSWTESNTGELFF
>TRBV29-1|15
CSAPSRQALSYEQYF
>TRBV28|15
CASSEGGQGEYGYTF
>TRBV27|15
CASSLRLAGGVTQYF
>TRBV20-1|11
CSASPGNTIYF
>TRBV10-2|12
CASSWGGTEAFF
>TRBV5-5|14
CASSTSGQGDTIYF
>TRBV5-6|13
CASSQGSTDTQYF
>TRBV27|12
CASTSSYNEQFF
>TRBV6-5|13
CASRGALREKLFF
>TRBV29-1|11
CSGENQETQYF
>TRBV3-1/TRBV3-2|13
CASSHGLGNTIYF
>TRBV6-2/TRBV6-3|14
CASSLQGFNYGYTF
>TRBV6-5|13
CASSSSGLSEQFF
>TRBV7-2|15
CASSLFGTNEYEQYF